The 2 T cell receptor beta chains given below trace back to one sample, sequenced in a study of T cells in localized non-small cell lung cancer. Repertoires were generated with immunoSEQ multiplex PCR, while TCRdb's copy carries only in-frame clones and drops some. The data contain 2,500 to 3,500 clones, 20% to 30% of them seen just once; the ten biggest clones take up less than 20%. The sample here was lung tumor tissue, taken before any cancer treatment. Receptors were obtained from a man between 40 and 70 years old with stage III lung adenocarcinoma.

J is TRBJ1-2 and V is TRBV28, with TRBD1 matching 7 bases. Losses at the gene ends were 6 bases for V and 8 bases for J; bases not matched to a gene: 15. This CDR3 comprises 15 residues. The V gene's germline CDR1 is MDHEN and CDR2 SYDVKM. For the CDR3, the DNA is TGTGCCAGCAGCTACCACATAAGGGGGCGGGGAGGCTACACCTTC. Translated: CASSYHIRGRGGYTF.

This chain connects TRBV5-1 to TRBJ2-1; D is possibly TRBD2 (5 bases). The CDR3 is made up of 14 amino acids. V was clipped by 0 bases and J by 10 bases, with 14 bases between them. CDR1 and CDR2 from the germline V gene are SGHRS and YFSETQ. The CDR3 DNA reads as TGCGCCAGCAGCTTGGTACTCACGGGGTGGGAGCAGTTCTTC. It specifies CASSLVLTGWEQFF.